This entry features one T cell receptor beta chain sequence. The CDR3 runs to 18 residues. Trimming stripped 5 bases from V and 0 bases from J, with 17 bases between. The data were obtained in a study of T-cell reconstitution after alpha-beta-depleted transplantation in children. Preparation of the TCRbeta library involved a method that used unique molecular identifiers. TCRdb reanalysed the PCR reads using MiXCR and keeps one entry per CDR3 protein. The data show 250,000 to 300,000 distinct CDR3 sequences, 9.9% seen once. The receptor was derived from a human donor who donated a stem cell graft to a child with SCID. The rearrangement links TRBV12-3 or TRBV12-4 to TRBJ2-6; D is undetermined. The sequences come from PBMCs from the stem cell graft donor, collected from the stem cell graft. The CDR3 DNA reads TGTGCCAGCAGTGGCTTTTCCCAAACTATCTCTGGGGCCAACGTCCTGACTTTC. It specifies CASSGFSQTISGANVLTF.